The rows below give T cell receptor beta chains drawn from one sample of a study of blood T cells in healthy people across ages. TCRdb re-called the 5' RACE reads with MiXCR, one entry per CDR3 protein. The sample contains some 1,000,000 distinct CDR3 sequences, approximately 25% of which appear only once. This sample was also put to use in a study of T cells of mothers and their children.

Material for sequencing was blood. These receptors came from a girl aged 2-15 years in good health. Each CDR3 is given with its conserved first and last residue.

J | V | length | CDR3
TRBJ2-5 | TRBV6-2/TRBV6-3 | 16 | CASSFELAGGKETQYF
TRBJ2-1 | TRBV7-2 | 15 | CASSLEQGARNEQFF
TRBJ1-2 | TRBV11-2 | 16 | CASSNSGQASNYGYTF
TRBJ1-1 | TRBV5-5 | 13 | CASNIGGGTEAFF
TRBJ2-5 | TRBV5-1 | 17 | CASSLGRERGLQETQYF
TRBJ1-1 | TRBV7-9 | 14 | CASTPWGGETEAFF
TRBJ2-3 | TRBV4-1 | 13 | CASSGLAGDTQYF
TRBJ1-6 | TRBV3-1 | 13 | CASSQKQGLTLHF
- | TRBV6-2/TRBV6-3 | 13 | CASSYRVFYEQYF
TRBJ2-5 | TRBV7-6 | 14 | CASSAPGLGETQYF
TRBJ2-2 | TRBV27 | 13 | CASIRTNTGELFF
TRBJ2-3 | TRBV28 | 15 | CASSSENASTDTQYF
TRBJ1-1 | TRBV29-1 | 13 | CSVVRTVNTEAFF
TRBJ1-6 | TRBV15 | 15 | CATSRDATSYSPLHF